The rows below give T cell receptor beta chains drawn from one sample of a study of regulatory T cells in long-lasting Graves disease. Each CDR3 protein gets one entry after TCRdb re-called the multiplex PCR reads with MiXCR. The profile shows 520,000 or so distinct CDR3 sequences, about 12% of them singletons. This sample was shared with a second study, whose subject was T cells in Graves' hyperthyroidism and ophthalmopathy.

Source: peripheral blood mononuclear cells (PBMCs), taken at new diagnosis, from a patient treated with antithyroid drugs. The receptors were gathered from a woman aged 25-40 years with Graves disease. Both conserved end residues are part of each CDR3. Each record gives: J gene, clone size, D gene, CDR3 length, V gene, CDR3 DNA, CDR3 protein. A D gene is named only where the DNA matches it firmly. A clone size is listed for some rows: how often the clone was seen (once, few, many), or a class if it is expanded.

j_call: TRBJ1-2; clone_size: many; d_call: TRBD1; cdr3_length: 14; v_call: TRBV7-2; cdr3_nt: TGTGCCAGCAGCTTAGGAGGGACAGGGGGTGGCTACACCTTC; cdr3_aa: CASSLGGTGGGYTF
j_call: TRBJ1-3; clone_size: NA; d_call: NA; cdr3_length: 11; v_call: TRBV25-1; cdr3_nt: TGTGCCAGCCGCCGGGATATCACCATATATTTT; cdr3_aa: CASRRDITIYF
j_call: TRBJ2-4; clone_size: few; d_call: NA; cdr3_length: 12; v_call: TRBV6-9; cdr3_nt: TGTGCCAGCAGTTATCCGGGGTCCATTCAGTACTTC; cdr3_aa: CASSYPGSIQYF
j_call: TRBJ2-5; clone_size: few; d_call: NA; cdr3_length: 11; v_call: TRBV7-9; cdr3_nt: TGTGCGATCGGGGATCAAGAGACCCAGTACTTC; cdr3_aa: CAIGDQETQYF
j_call: TRBJ2-7; clone_size: NA; d_call: TRBD2; cdr3_length: 18; v_call: TRBV11-2; cdr3_nt: TGTGCCAGCAGCTTAGGTATTGGCGGCGGGAGGGCATCCTACGAGCAGTACTTC; cdr3_aa: CASSLGIGGGRASYEQYF
j_call: TRBJ2-1; clone_size: NA; d_call: NA; cdr3_length: 16; v_call: TRBV9; cdr3_nt: TGTGCCAGCAGCGAGACTTCTACAATTTCCTACAATGAGCAGTTCTTC; cdr3_aa: CASSETSTISYNEQFF
j_call: TRBJ1-2; clone_size: few; d_call: NA; cdr3_length: 18; v_call: TRBV12-3/TRBV12-4; cdr3_nt: TGTGCCAGCAGTTGGGGGGGCGGGAGCTACCATGTCGGGAATGGCTACACCTTC; cdr3_aa: CASSWGGGSYHVGNGYTF
j_call: TRBJ2-5; clone_size: many; d_call: NA; cdr3_length: 15; v_call: TRBV12-3/TRBV12-4; cdr3_nt: TGTGCCAGCAGTTTTAAGTGGGGGCAGGGAGGGACCCAGTACTTC; cdr3_aa: CASSFKWGQGGTQYF
j_call: TRBJ2-5; clone_size: many; d_call: NA; cdr3_length: 14; v_call: TRBV28; cdr3_nt: TGTGCCAGCCGGCTGGGAACAGCCAAAGAGACCCAGTACTTC; cdr3_aa: CASRLGTAKETQYF
j_call: TRBJ1-2; clone_size: NA; d_call: NA; cdr3_length: 15; v_call: TRBV27; cdr3_nt: TGTGCCAGCAGTTTACGGGGGGAGGGTGGCTATGGCTACACCTTC; cdr3_aa: CASSLRGEGGYGYTF
j_call: TRBJ2-3; clone_size: NA; d_call: NA; cdr3_length: 16; v_call: TRBV6-1; cdr3_nt: TGTGCCAGCAGCCCCGAACCCGGGACCCACACAGATACGCAGTATTTT; cdr3_aa: CASSPEPGTHTDTQYF
j_call: TRBJ1-3; clone_size: many; d_call: NA; cdr3_length: 12; v_call: TRBV20-1; cdr3_nt: TGCAGTGCTAGATACACCGGTAACACCATATATTTT; cdr3_aa: CSARYTGNTIYF
j_call: TRBJ2-1; clone_size: many; d_call: TRBD2; cdr3_length: 16; v_call: TRBV20-1; cdr3_nt: TGCAGTGCTACCATTCCGGGACTAGCGGGAGTTGGGGAGCAGTTCTTC; cdr3_aa: CSATIPGLAGVGEQFF
j_call: TRBJ2-1; clone_size: many; d_call: TRBD1; cdr3_length: 13; v_call: TRBV24-1; cdr3_nt: TGTGCCACCAGTGATTACAGGGGCGGTGAGCAGTTCTTC; cdr3_aa: CATSDYRGGEQFF
j_call: TRBJ1-2; clone_size: many; d_call: NA; cdr3_length: 12; v_call: TRBV19; cdr3_nt: TGTGCCAGTAGTATCCTGAACTATGGCTACACCTTC; cdr3_aa: CASSILNYGYTF
j_call: TRBJ2-7; clone_size: many; d_call: NA; cdr3_length: 15; v_call: TRBV7-9; cdr3_nt: TGTGCCAGCAGCTTACAGTCCCTCCTAACCTACGAGCAGTACTTC; cdr3_aa: CASSLQSLLTYEQYF
j_call: TRBJ1-3; clone_size: few; d_call: NA; cdr3_length: 13; v_call: TRBV20-1; cdr3_nt: TGCAGTGCTAGATCGGGGTCTGGAAACACCATATATTTT; cdr3_aa: CSARSGSGNTIYF
j_call: TRBJ1-1; clone_size: many; d_call: NA; cdr3_length: 12; v_call: TRBV12-3/TRBV12-4; cdr3_nt: TGTGCCAGCAGTTTAGGTATTTCCGAAGCTTTCTTT; cdr3_aa: CASSLGISEAFF
j_call: TRBJ1-1; clone_size: many; d_call: NA; cdr3_length: 13; v_call: TRBV7-2; cdr3_nt: TGTGCCAGCAACGCCGGACAGTACACTGAAGCTTTCTTT; cdr3_aa: CASNAGQYTEAFF
j_call: TRBJ2-1; clone_size: many; d_call: NA; cdr3_length: 13; v_call: TRBV10-3; cdr3_nt: TGTGCCATCAGTAAACAGGATTTGGATGAGCAGTTCTTC; cdr3_aa: CAISKQDLDEQFF
j_call: TRBJ1-1; clone_size: many; d_call: NA; cdr3_length: 15; v_call: TRBV6-4; cdr3_nt: TGTGCCAGCAGTGAGGAAGGAGACTCGGGGACTGAAGCTTTCTTT; cdr3_aa: CASSEEGDSGTEAFF
j_call: TRBJ2-7; clone_size: many; d_call: NA; cdr3_length: 12; v_call: TRBV12-3/TRBV12-4; cdr3_nt: TGTGCCAGCAGCCCGGGACCCCAAAGAAAGTACTTC; cdr3_aa: CASSPGPQRKYF
j_call: TRBJ2-1; clone_size: NA; d_call: NA; cdr3_length: 13; v_call: TRBV2; cdr3_nt: TGTGCCAGCCGCCCCCCGGGCTACAATGAGCAGTTCTTC; cdr3_aa: CASRPPGYNEQFF
j_call: TRBJ2-5; clone_size: many; d_call: TRBD2; cdr3_length: 14; v_call: TRBV20-1; cdr3_nt: TGCAGTGCAGACACCGGGACTAGTCTCGAGACCCAGTACTTC; cdr3_aa: CSADTGTSLETQYF
j_call: TRBJ1-1; clone_size: once; d_call: NA; cdr3_length: 14; v_call: TRBV24-1; cdr3_nt: TGTGCCACCAAGGGGGGAACGGGGAACACTGAAGCTTTCTTT; cdr3_aa: CATKGGTGNTEAFF
j_call: TRBJ2-3; clone_size: few; d_call: NA; cdr3_length: 13; v_call: TRBV10-1; cdr3_nt: TGCGCCAGCAGTGATGGTAGGGGGGATACGCAGTATTTT; cdr3_aa: CASSDGRGDTQYF
j_call: TRBJ1-1; clone_size: NA; d_call: TRBD1; cdr3_length: 13; v_call: TRBV6-1; cdr3_nt: TGTGCCAGCATTACGGGACAGGGGGCTGAAGCTTTCTTT; cdr3_aa: CASITGQGAEAFF
j_call: TRBJ2-2; clone_size: few; d_call: TRBD1; cdr3_length: 15; v_call: TRBV6-1; cdr3_nt: TGTGCCAGCAGGACAGGGGGCAAGTGGACCGGGGAGCTGTTTTTT; cdr3_aa: CASRTGGKWTGELFF
j_call: TRBJ2-5; clone_size: NA; d_call: NA; cdr3_length: 11; v_call: TRBV20-1; cdr3_nt: TGCAGTGGCACCCTGCTGCAGACCCAGTACTTC; cdr3_aa: CSGTLLQTQYF
j_call: TRBJ1-1; clone_size: NA; d_call: NA; cdr3_length: 14; v_call: TRBV7-2; cdr3_nt: TGTGTCAGCAGCTTAGTAGGACAGAACACTGAAGCTTTCTTT; cdr3_aa: CVSSLVGQNTEAFF
j_call: TRBJ2-7; clone_size: few; d_call: TRBD1; cdr3_length: 14; v_call: TRBV6-1; cdr3_nt: TGTGCCTCCGCCCAGGGGGCGCGTACTTACGAGCAGTACTTC; cdr3_aa: CASAQGARTYEQYF
j_call: TRBJ2-1; clone_size: many; d_call: NA; cdr3_length: 13; v_call: TRBV2; cdr3_nt: TGTGCCAGCAGGGAGGGGCCCTACAATGAGCAGTTCTTC; cdr3_aa: CASREGPYNEQFF
j_call: TRBJ2-1; clone_size: many; d_call: TRBD1; cdr3_length: 13; v_call: TRBV11-2; cdr3_nt: TGTGCCAGCAGTGGGGACAGTTCAGGTGAGCAGTTCTTC; cdr3_aa: CASSGDSSGEQFF
j_call: TRBJ1-1; clone_size: few; d_call: NA; cdr3_length: 16; v_call: TRBV18; cdr3_nt: TGTGCCAGCTCACCAGAAATCACAGGTTGGGGGACTGAAGCTTTCTTT; cdr3_aa: CASSPEITGWGTEAFF
j_call: TRBJ1-4; clone_size: many; d_call: NA; cdr3_length: 22; v_call: TRBV28; cdr3_nt: TGTGCCAGCAGTAACCCATCCCCCTATTTTGGTCCCGAAATTTCCACTAATGAAAAACTGTTTTTT; cdr3_aa: CASSNPSPYFGPEISTNEKLFF
j_call: TRBJ2-3; clone_size: NA; d_call: NA; cdr3_length: 12; v_call: TRBV3-1; cdr3_nt: TGTGCCAGCAGCCAAGTGTCGGGTACGCAGTATTTT; cdr3_aa: CASSQVSGTQYF
j_call: TRBJ2-7; clone_size: many; d_call: NA; cdr3_length: 15; v_call: TRBV11-2; cdr3_nt: TGTGCCAGCAGCTTAGATCTCGTCCCCTCCTACGAGCAGTACTTC; cdr3_aa: CASSLDLVPSYEQYF
j_call: TRBJ2-1; clone_size: many; d_call: TRBD2; cdr3_length: 17; v_call: TRBV6-1; cdr3_nt: TGTGCCAGCAGTCGCATCGGGACTAGCCGGGACTACAATGAGCAGTTCTTC; cdr3_aa: CASSRIGTSRDYNEQFF
j_call: TRBJ2-3; clone_size: many; d_call: NA; cdr3_length: 15; v_call: TRBV9; cdr3_nt: TGTGCCAGCAGCGTAGATGCCTCTAGCACAGATACGCAGTATTTT; cdr3_aa: CASSVDASSTDTQYF
j_call: TRBJ2-5; clone_size: NA; d_call: NA; cdr3_length: 14; v_call: TRBV4-1; cdr3_nt: TGCGCCAGCAGCCAACCGACTGTTCGGGAGACCCAGTACTTC; cdr3_aa: CASSQPTVRETQYF
j_call: TRBJ2-3; clone_size: NA; d_call: NA; cdr3_length: 16; v_call: TRBV6-1; cdr3_nt: TGTGCCAGCAGTGAAGACTTAGCAGGGGGCACAGATACGCAGTATTTT; cdr3_aa: CASSEDLAGGTDTQYF
j_call: TRBJ2-7; clone_size: few; d_call: NA; cdr3_length: 14; v_call: TRBV20-1; cdr3_nt: TGCAGTGCTTTCTTGACTAGACGTCGCTACGAGCAGTACTTC; cdr3_aa: CSAFLTRRRYEQYF
j_call: TRBJ2-5; clone_size: many; d_call: TRBD2; cdr3_length: 15; v_call: TRBV19; cdr3_nt: TGTGCCAGTAGTAAAGGGACTAGCATTGGACAGACCCAGTACTTC; cdr3_aa: CASSKGTSIGQTQYF
j_call: TRBJ2-7; clone_size: many; d_call: NA; cdr3_length: 13; v_call: TRBV27; cdr3_nt: TGTGCCAGCAGCCCGGGACTTTGGAAAGAGCAGTACTTC; cdr3_aa: CASSPGLWKEQYF
j_call: TRBJ2-7; clone_size: many; d_call: NA; cdr3_length: 13; v_call: TRBV28; cdr3_nt: TGTGCCAGCAGTTTACTACCCTCCTACGAGCAGTACTTC; cdr3_aa: CASSLLPSYEQYF
j_call: TRBJ2-7; clone_size: many; d_call: NA; cdr3_length: 14; v_call: TRBV19; cdr3_nt: TGTGCCAGTAGTATTGGGGGTAGCTCCTACGAGCAGTACTTC; cdr3_aa: CASSIGGSSYEQYF
j_call: TRBJ1-2; clone_size: NA; d_call: NA; cdr3_length: 14; v_call: TRBV20-1; cdr3_nt: TGCAGCGTTGAAGGCCAGTCTCTCTTCTATGGCTACACCTTC; cdr3_aa: CSVEGQSLFYGYTF
j_call: TRBJ1-1; clone_size: NA; d_call: NA; cdr3_length: 15; v_call: TRBV19; cdr3_nt: TGTGCCAGTAGTCTAAACTCCGGGACAAGCACTGAAGCTTTCTTT; cdr3_aa: CASSLNSGTSTEAFF
j_call: TRBJ2-1; clone_size: many; d_call: NA; cdr3_length: 13; v_call: TRBV30; cdr3_nt: TGTGCCTGGAAATATGGGGGAGTTAATGAGCAGTTCTTC; cdr3_aa: CAWKYGGVNEQFF
j_call: TRBJ2-7; clone_size: many; d_call: TRBD2; cdr3_length: 15; v_call: TRBV6-5; cdr3_nt: TGTGCCAGCAGTTACGCGGCTAGCGGGAGCTACGAGCAGTACTTC; cdr3_aa: CASSYAASGSYEQYF
j_call: TRBJ2-1; clone_size: NA; d_call: NA; cdr3_length: 13; v_call: TRBV2; cdr3_nt: TGTGCCAGCAGCTCTTATGAGATGGATGAGCAGTTCTTC; cdr3_aa: CASSSYEMDEQFF
j_call: TRBJ2-2; clone_size: few; d_call: TRBD2; cdr3_length: 15; v_call: TRBV6-2/TRBV6-3; cdr3_nt: TGTGCCAGCAGATTAGCGGGAGGGAGGACCGGGGAGCTGTTTTTT; cdr3_aa: CASRLAGGRTGELFF
j_call: TRBJ1-6; clone_size: many; d_call: TRBD1; cdr3_length: 15; v_call: TRBV19; cdr3_nt: TGTGCCAGTAGTATAGATCGAGGACAGGGCTCACCCCTCCACTTT; cdr3_aa: CASSIDRGQGSPLHF
j_call: TRBJ1-5; clone_size: many; d_call: NA; cdr3_length: 12; v_call: TRBV28; cdr3_nt: TGTGCCAGCAGTACTATCCCGTTAGCCCAGCATTTT; cdr3_aa: CASSTIPLAQHF
j_call: TRBJ2-3; clone_size: NA; d_call: NA; cdr3_length: 14; v_call: TRBV14; cdr3_nt: TGTGCCAGCAGCCAAGCCAGTCGAGGGGATACGCAGTATTTT; cdr3_aa: CASSQASRGDTQYF
j_call: TRBJ2-7; clone_size: many; d_call: TRBD2; cdr3_length: 14; v_call: TRBV30; cdr3_nt: TGTGCCTGGAGTGGTAGCGGGAGTGCCTACGAGCAGTACTTC; cdr3_aa: CAWSGSGSAYEQYF
j_call: TRBJ2-5; clone_size: few; d_call: NA; cdr3_length: 13; v_call: TRBV20-1; cdr3_nt: TGCAGTGCTAGAGGGGCCAGCGAAGAGACCCAGTACTTC; cdr3_aa: CSARGASEETQYF
j_call: TRBJ2-7; clone_size: few; d_call: NA; cdr3_length: 14; v_call: TRBV14; cdr3_nt: TGTGCCAGCAGCCGAAGGGGCATAACCTACGAGCAGTACTTC; cdr3_aa: CASSRRGITYEQYF
j_call: TRBJ2-3; clone_size: NA; d_call: NA; cdr3_length: 15; v_call: TRBV7-8; cdr3_nt: TGTGCCAGCAGCTTTTCCGGGACGGGGACAGATACGCAGTATTTT; cdr3_aa: CASSFSGTGTDTQYF
j_call: TRBJ2-5; clone_size: many; d_call: TRBD2; cdr3_length: 14; v_call: TRBV9; cdr3_nt: TGTGCCAGCAACGTAGCGGGGTCAGGCGAGACCCAGTACTTC; cdr3_aa: CASNVAGSGETQYF